Given below is one T cell receptor (beta chain) in context. Germline CDR1 reads MGHRA; CDR2 reads YSYEKL. V lost 0 bases and J lost 3, with 18 bases in between. This CDR3 comprises 17 residues. This entry is derived from a study of blood T cell repertoires in COVID-19. Study information: Sites across the United States, Italy and Spain contributed samples from acute and convalescent COVID-19. Sources were T cells, B-cell-depleted T cells, or PBMCs; the material itself was cDNA or gDNA.

Original processing notes: How many nucleated cells were present was estimated from reference gene primer amplification. Measured with immunoSEQ multiplex PCR; TCRdb has only the in-frame clones, and not every one. The V and J calls and clone size are taken from that table; D and trimming were inferred from the DNA. The repertoire has about 250,000 clones, almost 85% of them found once; the top ten carry about 4%. The V call is TRBV4-1, the J call TRBJ2-7; tentatively, D is TRBD2 (6 bases). This clonotype was obtained from a middle-aged man with acute or convalescent COVID-19. The sample taken for sequencing was peripheral blood. The CDR3 loop reads CASSQDKRTGVSYEQYF. The CDR3 DNA reads TGCGCCAGCAGCCAAGATAAAAGGACGGGGGTAAGCTACGAGCAGTACTTC.